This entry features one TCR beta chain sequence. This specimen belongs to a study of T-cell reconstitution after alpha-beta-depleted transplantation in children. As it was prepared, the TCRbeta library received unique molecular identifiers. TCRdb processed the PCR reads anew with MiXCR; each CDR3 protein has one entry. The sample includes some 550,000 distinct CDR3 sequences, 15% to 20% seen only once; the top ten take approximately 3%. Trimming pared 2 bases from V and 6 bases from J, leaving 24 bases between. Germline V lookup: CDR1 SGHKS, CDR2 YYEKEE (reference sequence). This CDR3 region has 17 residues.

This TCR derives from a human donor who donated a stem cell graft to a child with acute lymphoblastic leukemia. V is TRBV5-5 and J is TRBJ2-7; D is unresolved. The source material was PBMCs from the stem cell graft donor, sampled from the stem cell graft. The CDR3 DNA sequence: TGTGCCAGCAGCTTAATTCCGGCTGGGGTAAGGCCCCGCGAGCAGTACTTC. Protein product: CASSLIPAGVRPREQYF.